This T cell receptor (beta chain) came from a study of blood T cell repertoires in COVID-19. Study as a whole: Acute-phase and convalescent COVID-19 samples originated in the United States, Italy and Spain. The cDNA or gDNA used as material had been derived from T cells, B-cell-depleted T cells, or PBMCs.

Authors' processing steps: Counts of nucleated cells, estimated from reference gene primer amplification, were obtained. The repertoire was sequenced with immunoSEQ multiplex PCR; TCRdb's copy has only in-frame clones and lacks some. The V and J calls and clone size were taken over from that table, and D and trimming were inferred from the DNA. The sample includes about 89,000 clones, 80% of them seen just once. This clone was observed a single time. The junction had 9 bases not matched to a gene; V was cut back by 4 bases and J by 8 bases. Germline assignment: CDR1 LNHDA and CDR2 SQIVND (reference sequence). This CDR3 is built from 15 residues.

The sample consisted of peripheral blood. The chain is built from TRBV19 and TRBJ2-4, with TRBD1 matching 9 bases. The clonotype was recovered from a woman aged 80 or older with acute or convalescent COVID-19. CDR3 in DNA: TGTGCCAGTAGTAAAACCGGGACAGGGAGGGACATTCAGTACTTC. It specifies CASSKTGTGRDIQYF.